The 23 T cell receptor beta chains reported below all come from one sample, sequenced in a study of Graves' ophthalmopathy and Graves' hyperthyroidism. RNA transcripts yielded amplified TCR beta CDR3 regions. The first-round RT-PCR employed HTBI primers together with the Qiagen OneStep RT-PCR kit. A multiplex PCR was then performed as the second round. One entry per CDR3 protein results from TCRdb running MiXCR on the multiplex PCR reads. Found here are about 550,000 distinct CDR3 sequences, under 40% of them singletons; the top ten hold 3.5% to 5%. Sequences were obtained from peripheral blood or thyroid tissue (not recorded which). Source of these receptors: an adult man with Graves' hyperthyroidism.

This clonotype has only a few counts. CDR3 amino acids: CSVGVVQGYSTEAFF. CDR3 nucleotides: TGCAGCGTTGGGGTCGTCCAGGGCTATAGTACTGAAGCTTTCTTT. J is TRBJ1-1 and V is TRBV29-1; the D gene is possibly TRBD1 (5 bases). V was pared by 4 bases and J by 5 bases, with 20 bases between. Germline V gene data show CDR1 as SQVTM and CDR2 as ANQGSEA. This CDR3 contains 15 residues.

Many counts were recorded for this clonotype. The rearrangement uses TRBV20-1 and TRBJ1-2, with 7 bases fitting TRBD1. Losses at the gene ends were 5 bases for V and 7 bases for J; bases not matched to a gene: 13. CDR1 DFQATT and CDR2 SNEGSKA come from the germline V gene (reference sequence). The CDR3 totals 14 residues. CDR3 region: CSAEVGQDFGGYTF. The CDR3 bases are TGCAGTGCTGAGGTCGGACAGGATTTTGGTGGCTACACCTTC.

On this clonotype: The CDR3 ends on some other residue instead of the conserved phenylalanine or tryptophan, so this is likely a read error. It is unclear where the CDR3 begins or ends on the DNA, so no DNA is shown, and the CDR3 is as TCRdb lists it. The V gene is TRBV15, the J gene TRBJ1-2. Counting both end residues, the CDR3 totals 9 amino acids. CDR1 is LNHNV, CDR2 YYDKDF, per germline (reference sequence). The CDR3 region is CATSREEGY.

The chain is built from TRBV29-1 and TRBJ1-2; D gene unclear. Deletions cut 2 bases from V and 4 bases from J, with 11 bases between. The germline V gene has CDR1 SQVTM and CDR2 ANQGSEA. This CDR3 has 13 amino acids. CDR3 DNA sequence: TGCAGCGTTGAACGGAAGGGTGCCTATGGCTACACCTTC. Translation: CSVERKGAYGYTF.

This clonotype was detected many times. This chain links TRBV5-1 with TRBJ2-7; D gene ambiguous. Germline lookup yields CDR1 SGHRS and CDR2 YFSETQ. The CDR3 loop spans 15 amino acids. V lost 1 base to trimming and J lost 4 bases, with 15 bases between them. The CDR3 nucleotides are TGCGCCAGCAGCTTGAGAGGCTCCCTGCGATACGAGCAGTACTTC. This encodes CASSLRGSLRYEQYF.

V gene TRBV5-8 combines with J gene TRBJ2-2; possibly TRBD1 for D (6 bases). CDR1 SGHTS and CDR2 YDEGEE come from the germline V gene. This CDR3 is built from 16 residues. Deletions cut 4 bases from V and 2 bases from J, with 15 bases between. CDR3 sequence: CASSPGERLNTGELFF. The CDR3 DNA reads as TGTGCCAGCAGCCCAGGGGAGAGACTAAACACCGGGGAGCTGTTTTTT. The full variable domain, with the rest looked up from reference TRBV5-8 and TRBJ2-2, is EAGVTQSPTHLIKTRGQQATLRCSPISGHTSVYWYQQALGLGLQFLLWYDEGEERNRGNFPPRFSGRQFPNYSSELNVNALELEDSALYLCASSPGERLNTGELFFGEGSRLTVL.

This chain links TRBV20-1 with TRBJ2-7; D is tentatively TRBD1 or TRBD2 (6 bases each). This CDR3 contains 15 residues. The V end lost 0 bases, the J end lost 2 bases, and 14 bases lay between the germline ends. Germline-derived CDR1 and CDR2 are DFQATT and SNEGSKA (reference sequence). The CDR3 sequence: CSARDEGGLAYEQYF. Here the CDR3 DNA reads TGCAGTGCTAGAGATGAGGGGGGTTTGGCCTACGAGCAGTACTTC.

This clonotype was counted ten times or more. V usage is TRBV10-3 and J usage is TRBJ1-1; TRBD1 matches at 7 bases. V dropped 8 bases and J dropped 1; count of bases not matched to a gene: 4. CDR3 length: 13 residues. CDR1 and CDR2 from the germline V gene are ENHRY and SYGVKD. This CDR3 reads CAISGTENTEAFF. The CDR3 bases are TGTGCCATCTCCGGGACAGAGAACACTGAAGCTTTCTTT.

This clonotype was seen repeatedly, ten times or more. The chain has TRBV4-2 and TRBJ2-2, with D possibly being TRBD1 or TRBD2 (6 bases each). Per the germline V gene, CDR1 is LGHNA and CDR2 is YNFKEQ. V dropped 4 bases and J dropped 5 bases, with 11 bases sitting between them. The CDR3 length is 14 residues. The CDR3 is CASSPGGHTGELFF. Here the CDR3 DNA reads TGTGCCAGCAGCCCCGGGGGCCATACCGGGGAGCTGTTTTTT.

Only a few counts were recorded for this clonotype. This clone may be a read error of a much larger clone one base away. The V and J genes are TRBV7-9 and TRBJ1-2; D gene ambiguous. Germline V CDR1 and CDR2: SEHNR, FQNEAQ (reference sequence). This CDR3 comprises 14 residues. The ends were cut back, 1 base at V and 8 bases at J, with 14 bases in the middle. CDR3 in amino acids: CASSLGGQGSGYTF. The DNA for the CDR3 is TGTGCCAGCAGCTTAGGGGGTCAAGGGAGCGGCTACACCTTC.

This clonotype came up many times. The V and J genes are TRBV27 and TRBJ1-5, with 7 bases that match TRBD1. CDR3 length: 14 residues. The germline gives CDR1 MNHEY, CDR2 SMNVEV (reference sequence). V shed 3 bases and J 5 bases; nucleotides not matched to a gene: 4. CDR3 in amino acids: CASSFRGFDQPQHF. The CDR3 DNA follows: TGTGCCAGCAGTTTCAGGGGGTTCGATCAGCCCCAGCATTTT.

This sequence joins TRBV7-9 and TRBJ1-1; 10 bases match TRBD1. V trimming: 7 bases; J trimming: 4 bases; junction bases outside the gene matches: 6. The V gene's germline CDR1 is SEHNR and CDR2 FQNEAQ (reference sequence). The CDR3 extends over 14 amino acids. CDR3 loop: CASTHWTGGTEAFF. The CDR3 region has the DNA TGTGCCAGCACCCACTGGACAGGGGGCACTGAAGCTTTCTTT.

At least ten counts were recorded for this clonotype. The chain recombines TRBV6-5 with TRBJ1-4; D gene uncertain. Germline V gives CDR1 MNHEY, CDR2 SVGAGI. The CDR3 is made up of 13 amino acids. With 8 bases removed from V and 4 bases from J, the gap between germline ends came to 11 bases. The CDR3 DNA follows: TGTGCCAGCGCGTCAGGTGGTAATGAAAAACTGTTTTTT. Translating gives CASASGGNEKLFF.

The chain recombines TRBV9 with TRBJ2-3; TRBD1 aligns across 7 bases. The V gene's germline CDR1 is SGDLS and CDR2 YYNGEE. Losses at the gene ends were 0 bases for V and 3 bases for J; bases not matched to a gene: 4. There are 15 residues in the CDR3. CDR3 loop: CASSVEGTETDTQYF. In DNA form, the CDR3 reads TGTGCCAGCAGCGTAGAAGGGACAGAGACAGATACGCAGTATTTT. Using reference TRBV9 and TRBJ2-3 for the parts outside the CDR3, the full variable domain is DSGVTQTPKHLITATGQRVTLRCSPRSGDLSVYWYQQSLDQGLQFLIQYYNGEERAKGNILERFSAQQFPDLHSELNLSSLELGDSALYFCASSVEGTETDTQYFGPGTRLTVL.

Ten or more counts support this clonotype. The chain employs TRBV6-5 and TRBJ1-2; D may be TRBD1 (5 bases). The ends were cut back, 6 bases at V and 2 bases at J, with 13 bases in the middle. The CDR3 is made up of 14 amino acids. CDR1 and CDR2 (germline): MNHEY, SVGAGI. Here the CDR3 DNA reads TGTGCCAGCAGCTACGGTGGGGGGAACTATGGCTACACCTTC. It yields the protein CASSYGGGNYGYTF.

To note about this clonotype: Lacking the conserved final phenylalanine or tryptophan, this CDR3 likely reflects a read error. The DNA is omitted, as the CDR3 cannot be located on it reliably, and the CDR3 follows TCRdb's listing. The J gene is TRBJ2-6, the V gene TRBV10-3. Counting both end residues, the CDR3 totals 10 amino acids. Germline values: CDR1 ENHRY, CDR2 SYGVKD. The CDR3 is CAISESSSVT.

The chain combines TRBV7-9 with TRBJ2-5, with 14 positions matching TRBD2. CDR1 and CDR2 (germline): SEHNR, FQNEAQ (reference sequence). With 7 bases clipped from V and 5 bases from J, the junction kept 6 bases outside the gene matches. The length of the CDR3 is 15 residues. The CDR3 reads CASTVGLAGVETQYF. The CDR3 DNA is TGTGCCAGCACCGTGGGACTAGCGGGAGTCGAGACCCAGTACTTC. The variable domain in full, completed from reference TRBV7-9 and TRBJ2-5, reads DTGVSQNPRHKITKRGQNVTFRCDPISEHNRLYWYRQTLGQGPEFLTYFQNEAQLEKSRLLSDRFSAERPKGSFSTLEIQRTEQGDSAMYLCASTVGLAGVETQYFGPGTRLLVL.

This clonotype appeared many times. This sequence joins TRBV7-9 and TRBJ2-5, with 10 bases identical to TRBD1. The trim removed 3 bases at V and 5 bases at J, leaving 12 bases unmatched. Germline V CDR1 and CDR2: SEHNR, FQNEAQ (reference sequence). The CDR3 totals 17 residues. In DNA, the CDR3 is TGTGCCAGCAGCTTGGACCTGGACAGGGGGAAACTGGAGACCCAGTACTTC. It specifies CASSLDLDRGKLETQYF.

The chain combines TRBV7-9 with TRBJ2-7; D is uncertain. The CDR3 is 12 amino acids. V was trimmed by 5 bases and J by 6 bases, leaving 11 bases between them. Germline loops: CDR1 SEHNR, CDR2 FQNEAQ (reference sequence). The CDR3 coding sequence is TGTGCCAGCAGCCAGGTCGCGCCCGAGCAGTACTTC. Its protein is CASSQVAPEQYF.

In this sample, this clonotype turned up a few times. This chain connects TRBV29-1 to TRBJ2-7, with TRBD2 matching 13 bases. CDR1 is SQVTM and CDR2 is ANQGSEA in the germline V gene. The CDR3 is 14 amino acids. J lost 6 bases, V lost 6 bases, and 8 bases had no gene match. CDR3 nucleotide sequence: TGCAGCGTGGCTACTAGCGGGGGGGCATCCGAGCAGTACTTC. Amino acid sequence: CSVATSGGASEQYF.

This clonotype was picked up many times. The J gene is TRBJ1-1, the V gene TRBV19; D unresolved. Germline V gene sequence: CDR1 LNHDA, CDR2 SQIVND (reference sequence). This CDR3 is 15 amino acids long. Trimming left V 5 bases short and J 1 base short, with 14 bases between. The CDR3 DNA reads TGTGCCAGTAGTCCAGGACCCCGGCGGAACACTGAAGCTTTCTTT. Amino acid sequence: CASSPGPRRNTEAFF.

This clonotype was counted many times. The rearrangement links TRBV5-8 to TRBJ1-2, with TRBD1 as a possible D gene (5 bases). The CDR3 loop spans 14 amino acids. The V and J ends lost 1 base and 4 bases respectively, with 11 bases between them. Germline-derived CDR1 and CDR2 are SGHTS and YDEGEE. CDR3 region: CASSLLTGVYGYTF. CDR3 nucleotide sequence: TGTGCCAGCAGCTTGTTAACAGGAGTCTATGGCTACACCTTC.

Comments on this clonotype: This may be a read error, as it is one base from a much larger clone. Because it lacks the conserved phenylalanine or tryptophan at the end, this CDR3 is likely a read error. The rearrangement links TRBV30 to TRBJ1-1; no clear D gene. V shed 0 bases and J shed 3 bases, with 14 bases lying between them. The CDR3 runs 15 residues. From germline, CDR1 is GTSNPN and CDR2 SVGIG (reference sequence). CDR3 in DNA: TGTGCCTGGAGTGTACGTCTAGGGTGGGACACTGAAGCTTTCTCT. The encoded protein is CAWSVRLGWDTEAFS.